The 14 T cell receptor beta chains given below trace back to one sample, sequenced in a study of blood T cell repertoires in COVID-19. Measured with immunoSEQ multiplex PCR; TCRdb has only the in-frame clones, and not every one. The repertoire holds roughly 230,000 clones, with less than 85% as singletons. Sequencing was carried out using peripheral blood. The receptors come from an elderly woman with acute or convalescent COVID-19.

The chain joins TRBV5-1 to TRBJ2-2, with TRBD1 matching over 7 bases. The CDR3 runs 13 residues. The germline CDR1 and CDR2 sequences are SGHRS and YFSETQ. V was clipped by 4 bases and J by 6 bases; unmatched bases: 3. Here the CDR3 reads CASSPDRAGELFF. The CDR3 DNA is TGCGCCAGCAGCCCAGACAGGGCCGGGGAGCTGTTTTTT.

This chain links TRBV7-2 with TRBJ2-5; perhaps TRBD2 as D (6 bases). The CDR3 consists of 15 residues. Trimming shortened V by 7 bases and J by 5 bases, and 20 bases separated the two germline ends. The germline gives CDR1 SGHTA, CDR2 FQGNSA. The CDR3 nucleotides are TGTGCCAGCACCACCCACGGCGGGGCTGTTGAGACCCAGTACTTC. It is translated as CASTTHGGAVETQYF.

The chain joins TRBV11-2 to TRBJ2-2, with 7 bases fitting TRBD1. In germline, CDR1 is SGHAT, CDR2 FQNNGV. The J segment lost 1 base and the V segment lost 5 bases, leaving 4 bases of the junction unmatched. CDR3 length: 15 amino acids. CDR3 region: CASSTSGGNTGELFF. The CDR3 DNA reads as TGTGCCAGCAGCACCTCAGGGGGGAACACCGGGGAGCTGTTTTTT.

The J gene is TRBJ2-7, the V gene TRBV9; 9 bases fit TRBD1. This CDR3 has 16 residues. The V gene end was trimmed by 2 bases and the J gene end by 0 bases; junction bases not matched to a gene: 6. Germline CDR1 SGDLS, CDR2 YYNGEE. CDR3 protein: CASSVGTGSSSYEQYF. The CDR3 DNA sequence: TGTGCCAGCAGCGTCGGGACAGGGTCAAGCTCCTACGAGCAGTACTTC.

The table lists this clone with a few counts. This rearrangement joins TRBV5-5 to TRBJ1-5; 7 bases fit TRBD1. Germline assignment: CDR1 SGHKS and CDR2 YYEKEE (reference sequence). This CDR3 is built from 14 residues. Trimming removed 4 bases from V and 2 bases from J; junction bases left unmatched: 3. CDR3 bases: TGTGCCAGCAGCCACCAGGGGGGCAATCAGCCCCAGCATTTT. Encoded protein: CASSHQGGNQPQHF.

This clone was observed a handful of times. This chain's CDR3 is CASSLSGTGWGYTF. In DNA, the CDR3 is TGTGCCAGCAGCTTAAGCGGGACAGGCTGGGGCTACACCTTC. The chain has TRBV5-8 and TRBJ1-2; TRBD1 agrees at 8 bases. From germline, CDR1 is SGHTS and CDR2 YDEGEE. This CDR3 is 14 amino acids long. V lost 2 bases, J lost 8 bases, and 8 bases stayed unmatched.

This clone has a single count. The chain joins TRBV19 to TRBJ1-1; D remains ambiguous. Trimming took off 7 bases at V and 6 bases at J, with 18 bases between the two ends. CDR1 and CDR2 (germline): LNHDA, SQIVND (reference sequence). CDR3 length equals 14 residues. CDR3 sequence: CASISRTPPAEAFF. The CDR3 DNA reads as TGTGCCAGTATTTCTAGGACTCCCCCGGCTGAAGCTTTCTTT. Filled out from reference TRBV19 and TRBJ1-1, the complete variable domain reads DGGITQSPKYLFRKEGQNVTLSCEQNLNHDAMYWYRQDPGQGLRLIYYSQIVNDFQKGDIAEGYSVSREKKESFPLTVTSAQKNPTAFYLCASISRTPPAEAFFGQGTRLTVV.

This CDR3 is CASSPQGEAFF. The CDR3 coding sequence is TGTGCCAGCAGCCCACAGGGTGAAGCTTTCTTT. This chain connects TRBV11-2 to TRBJ1-1; D perhaps matches TRBD1 (6 bases). There are 11 residues in the CDR3. Germline values: CDR1 SGHAT, CDR2 FQNNGV. Trimming left V 5 bases short and J 7 bases short, with 8 bases between.

This chain joins TRBV20-1 and TRBJ1-2; 7 nucleotides match TRBD1. Germline V gene data show CDR1 as DFQATT and CDR2 as SNEGSKA (reference sequence). Germline trimming cut 7 bases from V and 4 bases from J; bases unmatched to any gene: 3. The CDR3 sequence is 11 residues long. In nucleotides, the CDR3 is TGCAGTGGGGACAGTACCTATGGCTACACCTTC. Translating gives CSGDSTYGYTF.

This rearrangement joins TRBV11-3 to TRBJ2-7, with TRBD2 matching over 9 bases. The length of the CDR3 is 17 residues. The trim removed 2 bases at V and 2 bases at J, leaving 10 bases unmatched. Germline CDR1 SGHNT, CDR2 YENEEA. DNA of the CDR3: TGTGCCAGCAGCTTAAAAGCGGGGGGCCCTCCTACCTACGAGCAGTACTTC. Translated: CASSLKAGGPPTYEQYF. The full variable domain, completed using reference TRBV11-3 and TRBJ2-7, is EAGVVQSPRYKIIEKKQPVAFWCNPISGHNTLYWYLQNLGQGPELLIRYENEEAVDDSQLPKDRFSAERLKGVDSTLKIQPAELGDSAVYLCASSLKAGGPPTYEQYFGPGTRLTVT.

This chain joins TRBV5-1 and TRBJ1-2; D remains ambiguous. This CDR3 comprises 14 residues. Trimming shortened V by 0 bases and J by 6 bases, and 12 bases separated the two germline ends. CDR1 is SGHRS, CDR2 YFSETQ, per germline. The CDR3 loop reads CASSLDSSRDGYTF. The CDR3 DNA is TGCGCCAGCAGCTTGGATAGCTCAAGAGATGGCTACACCTTC.

V is TRBV20-1 and J is TRBJ2-3; maybe TRBD2 (5 bases). Germline-derived CDR1 and CDR2 are DFQATT and SNEGSKA (reference sequence). The CDR3 has 15 residues. V lost 3 bases and J lost 0, with 13 bases in between. The CDR3: CSASPGLRSTDTQYF. The DNA for the CDR3 is TGCAGTGCTAGTCCCGGACTCCGTAGCACAGATACGCAGTATTTT.

The rearrangement joins TRBV7-9 to TRBJ1-2; maybe TRBD1 (6 bases). There are 17 residues in the CDR3. V was shortened by 5 bases and J by 1 base, with 20 bases between the two germline ends. CDR1 is SEHNR and CDR2 is FQNEAQ in the germline V gene (reference sequence). The DNA for the CDR3 is TGTGCCAGCAGCCCAAGCGGGGGCGCATCCCATAACTATGGCTACACCTTC. It is translated as CASSPSGGASHNYGYTF.

The chain employs TRBV27 and TRBJ1-6, with D tentatively TRBD1 (6 bases). The CDR3 sequence is 16 residues long. Looked up from germline, CDR1 is MNHEY and CDR2 is SMNVEV (reference sequence). Trimming took 3 bases from V and 9 from J, leaving 18 bases between them. CDR3: CASSFLLGQSGSPLHF. The CDR3 DNA sequence: TGTGCCAGCAGTTTTTTGTTGGGACAAAGTGGTTCACCCCTCCACTTT.